This is a list of T cell receptor beta chains from one sample in a study of shared clonotypes between healthy human individuals. TCRdb keeps only in-frame clones here, not all; method: immunoSEQ multiplex PCR. The sample lists about 2.4 million clones, 93% occurring once. Source material: naive CD4+ T cells from PBMCs. Receptors originate from a man between 18 and 29 years old in good health. Some clones in this sample may be carry-over from other donors' samples. Both conserved end residues are part of each CDR3. Each record gives: V gene, clone size, J gene, D gene, CDR3 DNA, CDR3 protein. The D gene is left open where the match is weak. Only some rows state a clone size, as once, few, many or a class for expanded clones.

TRBV5-4	.	TRBJ2-7	.	TGTGCCAGCAGCTTTGGGGACCGCATCGGCGAGCAGTACTTC	CASSFGDRIGEQYF
TRBV6-5	once	TRBJ2-3	.	TGTGCCAGCAGACCCAGCGGGAGCACAGATACGCAGTATTTT	CASRPSGSTDTQYF
TRBV28	.	TRBJ1-3	.	TGTGCCAGCAGTAACCAGGGATCCGGAAACACCATATATTTT	CASSNQGSGNTIYF
TRBV6-1	.	TRBJ2-3	.	TGTGCCAGCAGTCTGCAGGCGGGCACAGATACGCAGTATTTT	CASSLQAGTDTQYF
TRBV18	.	TRBJ2-3	TRBD2	TGTGCCAGCTCACCCTACCCGACTAGCGCAAGCACAGATACGCAGTATTTT	CASSPYPTSASTDTQYF
TRBV25-1	.	TRBJ2-7	.	TGTGCCAGCAGTGCTAACGGACCGTTGGGCTACGAGCAGTACTTC	CASSANGPLGYEQYF
TRBV15	.	TRBJ2-1	.	TGTGCCACCAGCATATTCAGGAGTATCTATGAGCAGTTCTTC	CATSIFRSIYEQFF
TRBV28	.	TRBJ2-5	.	TGTGCCAGCGGGGGAGTCCAATACCAAGAGACCCAGTACTTC	CASGGVQYQETQYF
TRBV25-1	.	TRBJ1-3	TRBD1	TGTGCCAGCAGTGAAGGTGGGACAGGGGGAAACACCATATATTTT	CASSEGGTGGNTIYF
TRBV7-9	.	TRBJ1-3	.	TGTGCCAGCAGCTTAGATCTGCTTGGAAACACCATATATTTT	CASSLDLLGNTIYF
TRBV18	few	TRBJ2-1	.	TGTGCCAGCTCACCAGGGACGTACAATGAGCAGTTCTTC	CASSPGTYNEQFF
TRBV27	.	TRBJ1-1	.	TGTGCCAGCAGTTTACTGTATCGGGGAAGCACTGAAGCTTTCTTT	CASSLLYRGSTEAFF
TRBV28	.	TRBJ1-2	TRBD1	TGTGCCAGCAGTGTCGGACAGGGGGCAGGGGGCTACACCTTC	CASSVGQGAGGYTF
TRBV12-5	.	TRBJ1-1	TRBD1	TGTGCTAGTGGTTCGACAGGGGAGGGCACTGAAGCTTTCTTT	CASGSTGEGTEAFF
TRBV20-1	once	TRBJ2-3	.	TGCAGTGCTAGACTAGCCACGCAGTATTTT	CSARLATQYF
TRBV4-2	.	TRBJ1-1	TRBD1	TGTGCCAGCAGCCAAGATGGGACAGGGGGCACTGAAGCTTTCTTT	CASSQDGTGGTEAFF
TRBV11-1	.	TRBJ1-2	TRBD1	TGTGCCAGCAGCAACCGGACAGGGGGTAACTATGGCTACACCTTC	CASSNRTGGNYGYTF
TRBV2	once	TRBJ1-5	TRBD1	TGTGCCAGCAGTGAAGCGGGGGGGACAGGGGAGCAGCATTTT	CASSEAGGTGEQHF
TRBV7-9	.	TRBJ2-6	TRBD1	TGTGCCAGCAGCACCCAGGGGGCTGGGGCCAACGTCCTGACTTTC	CASSTQGAGANVLTF
TRBV5-1	once	TRBJ1-1	TRBD1	TGCGCCAGCAGCGAGACGGGACAGGGCAAGAACACTGAAGCTTTCTTT	CASSETGQGKNTEAFF
TRBV19	.	TRBJ1-1	.	TGTGCCAGTAGTATGTCGACGGTCTACACTGAAGCTTTCTTT	CASSMSTVYTEAFF
TRBV5-1	.	TRBJ2-1	TRBD2	TGCGCCAGCAGCTTGGAGGCGGGAGTATCGTCCAATGAGCAGTTCTTC	CASSLEAGVSSNEQFF
TRBV18	.	TRBJ1-1	TRBD1	TGTGCCAGCTCACCTTCACAGGGGATCACTGAAGCTTTCTTT	CASSPSQGITEAFF
TRBV4-2	once	TRBJ2-1	TRBD2	TGTGCCAGCAGCCGGGTAGCGGGGCCCTACAATGAGCAGTTCTTC	CASSRVAGPYNEQFF
TRBV6-5	.	TRBJ2-5	TRBD1	TGTGCCAGCAGTTACCTTGGGACAGGGGGGACCCAGTACTTC	CASSYLGTGGTQYF
TRBV5-4	.	TRBJ1-4	TRBD1	TGTGCCAGCAGCACGGCGGGACAGGGGTATGAAAAACTGTTTTTT	CASSTAGQGYEKLFF
TRBV11-2	.	TRBJ2-2	TRBD2	TGTGCCAGCAGCTTCCGACTAGCGGGAGTTTACACCGGGGAGCTGTTTTTT	CASSFRLAGVYTGELFF
TRBV19	.	TRBJ1-5	TRBD1	TGTGCCAGTAGCCCAGGCGGGACAGTAAATCAGCCCCAGCATTTT	CASSPGGTVNQPQHF
TRBV5-1	.	TRBJ2-6	.	TGCGCCAGCAGCTTGGACAGGTTCCAGGTCCTGACTTTC	CASSLDRFQVLTF
TRBV10-3	.	TRBJ1-1	.	TGTGCCATCAGTGGACAGTTGGCCAGCACTGAAGCTTTCTTT	CAISGQLASTEAFF
TRBV7-6	.	TRBJ2-3	.	TGTGCCAGCAGCTTAGGCGGGGCCTCCACAGATACGCAGTATTTT	CASSLGGASTDTQYF
TRBV28	.	TRBJ2-7	TRBD2	TGTGCCAGCAGGAACCCGGGACTAGCGGGATTATCCTACGAGCAGTACTTC	CASRNPGLAGLSYEQYF
TRBV27	.	TRBJ2-2	TRBD1	TGTGCCAGCAGTTCAAGGGGGACAGGGGTAACCGGGGAGCTGTTTTTT	CASSSRGTGVTGELFF
TRBV7-9	.	TRBJ2-6	.	TGTGCCAGAGGTGACAGTCCAAGCTCTGGGGCCAACGTCCTGACTTTC	CARGDSPSSGANVLTF
TRBV2	few	TRBJ1-2	.	TGTGCCAGCAGTGAAGCGAACTCGGGCTACACCTTC	CASSEANSGYTF
TRBV18	once	TRBJ2-2	.	TGTGCCAGCTATGTTTCCCCGAACACCGGGGAGCTGTTTTTT	CASYVSPNTGELFF
TRBV5-1	.	TRBJ2-2	TRBD2	TGCGCCAGCAGCTTAATTCCGGGACTAGCCCTCGGGGAGCTGTTTTTT	CASSLIPGLALGELFF
TRBV6-5	.	TRBJ2-1	.	TGTGCCAGCAGTGCCCAGGGGAGCAATGAGCAGTTCTTC	CASSAQGSNEQFF
TRBV28	.	TRBJ1-2	.	TGTGCCAGTGGTGACACCTCTTGGGGTGGCTACACCTTC	CASGDTSWGGYTF
TRBV6-1	.	TRBJ2-2	.	TGTGCCAGCAGTGAACCTGCCAGGGTTCGGACCGGGGAGCTGTTTTTT	CASSEPARVRTGELFF
TRBV6-5	few	TRBJ1-1	.	TGTGCCAGCAGTTCCCGGTTGAGGACTGAAGCTTTCTTT	CASSSRLRTEAFF
TRBV30	.	TRBJ1-2	TRBD1	TGTGCCTGGAGTCCCACAGGGGGTACTGGCTACACCTTC	CAWSPTGGTGYTF
TRBV7-9	.	TRBJ2-3	.	TGTGCCAGCAGCTTATGGGGGGTGGAGGGAGATACGCAGTATTTT	CASSLWGVEGDTQYF
TRBV27	.	TRBJ2-5	TRBD2	TGTGCCAGCAGTTTAGGGCTAGCGGCAGAGACCCAGTACTTC	CASSLGLAAETQYF
TRBV19	.	TRBJ2-7	TRBD1	TGTGCCAGTAGTAGTGGACAGGGAGCCTACGAGCAGTACTTC	CASSSGQGAYEQYF
TRBV19	.	TRBJ2-7	.	TGTGCCAGTAGTCGACAGGGAGGAGCCTACGAGCAGTACTTC	CASSRQGGAYEQYF
TRBV10-3	.	TRBJ2-2	.	TGTGCCATCAGTGAGTCGATAAAGACAGCCAGTTCCACCGGGGAGCTGTTTTTT	CAISESIKTASSTGELFF
TRBV7-8	.	TRBJ2-7	.	TGTGCCAGCAGCCTGGAAGTGCCCTACGAGCAGTACTTC	CASSLEVPYEQYF
TRBV7-9	.	TRBJ1-2	.	TGTGCCAGCAGCCGAAGTGGGGCCGACTATGGCTACACCTTC	CASSRSGADYGYTF
TRBV5-4	.	TRBJ2-1	TRBD1	TGTGCCAGCAGGAGGGGACAGGGGAGTCCCGACAATGAGCAGTTCTTC	CASRRGQGSPDNEQFF
TRBV29-1	.	TRBJ2-6	.	TGCAGCGTTCAATCCTTCAGACGGCCCTCTGGGGCCAACGTCCTGACTTTC	CSVQSFRRPSGANVLTF
TRBV27	.	TRBJ1-2	.	TGTGCCAGCAGTAAGATAGGGGGGAATGGCTACACCTTC	CASSKIGGNGYTF
TRBV25-1	.	TRBJ2-2	.	TGTGCCAGCAGGCCAACGAACACCGGGGAGCTGTTTTTT	CASRPTNTGELFF
TRBV23-1	.	TRBJ2-4	TRBD2	TGCGCCAGCAGTCAAGGGACTAGCGGGAGAGAGGAAGCCAAAAACATTCAGTACTTC	CASSQGTSGREEAKNIQYF
TRBV11-2	.	TRBJ1-1	.	TGTGCCAGCAGCCGGGTCCGGGGGACTGAAGCTTTCTTT	CASSRVRGTEAFF